Listed below are T cell receptor beta chains from one sample, sequenced in a study of blood T cell repertoires in COVID-19. Some clones are missing from TCRdb's copy, which holds only in-frame ones; the method was immunoSEQ multiplex PCR. The sample has over 65,000 clones, about nine tenths seen once. The source material was peripheral blood. Receptor source: a man aged 50 or older with active or convalescent COVID-19. CDR3s include the opening cysteine and the closing phenylalanine or tryptophan. The order of the fields is clone size, D gene, J gene, V gene, CDR3 protein, CDR3 DNA. D genes are given only for firm matches. Some rows mark clone size as missing; the rest say once, few, many or name a class of expanded clone.

clone_size: -
d_call: -
j_call: TRBJ1-2
v_call: TRBV10-1
cdr3_aa: CASSDHRDGYGYTF
cdr3_nt: TGCGCCAGCAGTGATCACAGGGACGGCTATGGCTACACCTTC

clone_size: -
d_call: TRBD1
j_call: TRBJ1-6
v_call: TRBV12-5
cdr3_aa: CASGQTGYSPLHF
cdr3_nt: TGTGCTAGTGGTCAGACAGGGTATTCACCCCTCCACTTT

clone_size: -
d_call: TRBD2
j_call: TRBJ2-3
v_call: TRBV3-1/TRBV3-2
cdr3_aa: CASSHGGLAGGRTDTQYF
cdr3_nt: TGTGCCAGCAGCCATGGTGGACTAGCGGGGGGTCGCACAGATACGCAGTATTTT

clone_size: -
d_call: -
j_call: TRBJ2-1
v_call: TRBV3-1/TRBV3-2
cdr3_aa: CASSPQLAHEQFF
cdr3_nt: TGTGCCAGCAGCCCTCAACTAGCCCATGAGCAGTTCTTC

clone_size: -
d_call: TRBD2
j_call: TRBJ2-1
v_call: TRBV28
cdr3_aa: CASKPTSGPVRNNEQFF
cdr3_nt: TGTGCCAGCAAACCAACTAGCGGTCCCGTGAGGAACAATGAGCAGTTCTTC

clone_size: -
d_call: -
j_call: TRBJ2-7
v_call: TRBV6-4
cdr3_aa: CASSPEVQSYEQYF
cdr3_nt: TGTGCCAGCAGTCCTGAGGTCCAATCCTACGAGCAGTACTTC

clone_size: few
d_call: -
j_call: TRBJ1-2
v_call: TRBV10-3
cdr3_aa: CAISQPTADGYTF
cdr3_nt: TGTGCCATCAGCCAGCCCACGGCGGATGGCTACACCTTC

clone_size: -
d_call: TRBD1
j_call: TRBJ2-3
v_call: TRBV4-2
cdr3_aa: CASSQEKGASSTDTQYF
cdr3_nt: TGTGCCAGCAGCCAAGAAAAGGGGGCTTCAAGCACAGATACGCAGTATTTT

clone_size: -
d_call: TRBD2
j_call: TRBJ2-5
v_call: TRBV9
cdr3_aa: CASSATGLARVGLETQYF
cdr3_nt: TGTGCCAGCAGCGCAACTGGACTAGCAAGGGTCGGTTTGGAGACCCAGTACTTC

clone_size: -
d_call: TRBD2
j_call: TRBJ2-3
v_call: TRBV27
cdr3_aa: CASSLSGLAGGITDTQYF
cdr3_nt: TGTGCCAGCAGTTTATCGGGACTAGCGGGGGGGATCACAGATACGCAGTATTTT

clone_size: -
d_call: -
j_call: TRBJ1-5
v_call: TRBV3-1/TRBV3-2
cdr3_aa: CASSRSRRDQPQHF
cdr3_nt: TGTGCCAGCAGCCGCAGCCGGAGGGATCAGCCCCAGCATTTT

clone_size: -
d_call: -
j_call: TRBJ2-5
v_call: TRBV29-1
cdr3_aa: CSVDRRETQYF
cdr3_nt: TGCAGCGTTGACAGGCGCGAGACCCAGTACTTC

clone_size: once
d_call: -
j_call: TRBJ1-1
v_call: TRBV19
cdr3_aa: CASSGARQVNTEAFF
cdr3_nt: TGTGCCAGTAGTGGGGCCCGACAAGTGAACACTGAAGCTTTCTTT

clone_size: -
d_call: TRBD2
j_call: TRBJ2-4
v_call: TRBV6-2/TRBV6-3
cdr3_aa: CASSYVLAGGDWAKNIQYF
cdr3_nt: TGTGCCAGCAGTTACGTCTTAGCGGGGGGGGACTGGGCCAAAAACATTCAGTACTTC

clone_size: -
d_call: -
j_call: TRBJ2-7
v_call: TRBV6-5
cdr3_aa: CASSYSRSYEQYF
cdr3_nt: TGTGCCAGCAGTTACTCGCGCTCCTACGAGCAGTACTTC

clone_size: -
d_call: TRBD2
j_call: TRBJ2-1
v_call: TRBV7-8
cdr3_aa: CASSFAGEPPYNEQFF
cdr3_nt: TGTGCCAGCAGCTTCGCGGGGGAGCCCCCGTACAATGAGCAGTTCTTC

clone_size: -
d_call: -
j_call: TRBJ1-3
v_call: TRBV5-6
cdr3_aa: CAGRLSGGNTIYF
cdr3_nt: TGTGCCGGCAGGCTTTCGGGGGGAAACACCATATATTTT